What follows are 17 T cell receptor beta chains derived from one specimen sequenced in a study of blood T cells in healthy people across ages. A second PCR of 7 to 11 cycles used a sample-barcoded 5' primer and a J-beta primer mix. MiXCR was run by TCRdb on the 5' RACE reads, yielding one entry per CDR3 protein. The sample lists approximately 680,000 distinct CDR3 sequences; 32% were seen once. Input material: blood. The receptors here all came from a woman of 80 years or more in good health.

This clonotype was seen ten or more times. The chain combines TRBV20-1 with TRBJ2-1; weak D call: TRBD2 (7 bases). The CDR3 length is 15 residues. V gave up 0 bases and J gave up 7 bases, with 16 bases separating them. Germline CDR1 reads DFQATT; CDR2 reads SNEGSKA (reference sequence). CDR3 residues: CSARDFRGADNEQFF. The DNA for the CDR3 is TGCAGTGCTAGAGATTTTCGGGGGGCGGATAATGAGCAGTTCTTC.

Details on this clonotype: A read error may be the cause here, since a much bigger clone is one base away. This chain joins TRBV7-9 and TRBJ1-5; D not certain. CDR1 SEHNR and CDR2 FQNEAQ come from the germline V gene (reference sequence). This CDR3 has 14 amino acids. In DNA form, the CDR3 reads TGTGCCAGCAGTTCTGCGGGGAGCAATCAGTCCCAGCATTTT. It translates to CASSSAGSNQSQHF.

The CDR3 region is CSARGGGTEAFF. In DNA, the CDR3 is TGCAGTGCTAGAGGGGGTGGGACTGAAGCTTTCTTT. The chain couples TRBV20-1 to TRBJ1-1, with no clear D. The V end lost 1 base, the J end lost 5 bases, and 8 bases lay between the germline ends. Germline V lookup: CDR1 DFQATT, CDR2 SNEGSKA (reference sequence). This CDR3 has 12 residues.

As for this clonotype: One end of the junction does not line up with germline, which may come from a read error. The V call is TRBV20-1, the J call TRBJ1-2; D is unresolved. The V gene's germline CDR1 is DFQATT and CDR2 SNEGSKA (reference sequence). CDR3 length equals 9 residues. The chain's CDR3 is CSARGGYTF. The CDR3 bases are TGCAGTGCCAGAGGTGGCTACACCTTC.

For this clonotype: A clone one base away is much larger, so this may be a read error. V and J are TRBV29-1 and TRBJ2-1; a weak D match, TRBD2 (6 bases). The closer fit of TRBJ2-7 to the DNA end suggests the J call may be wrong. The CDR3 totals 14 residues. Germline-derived CDR1 and CDR2 are SQVTM and ANQGSEA. The CDR3 DNA is TGCAGCGTTGAAAGGGTGGGGGGTTACAATGAGCAGTACTTC. The encoded protein is CSVERVGGYNEQYF.

As regards this clonotype: The junction differs from germline at one of its ends, possibly a read error. This chain links TRBV12-3 or TRBV12-4 with TRBJ2-7; tentatively, D is TRBD1 (6 bases). CDR3 size: 13 residues. The CDR3 region has the DNA TGTGCCAGCCGGTGGACAGACTCCTACGAGCAGTACTTT. It is translated as CASRWTDSYEQYF.

Comment on this clonotype: This may stem from a read error, because a much larger clone lies one nucleotide away. This chain uses TRBV20-1 with TRBJ2-1; TRBD2 agrees at 11 bases. The germline gives CDR1 DFQATT, CDR2 SNEGSKA (reference sequence). V lost 7 bases to trimming and J lost 9 bases; unmatched junction nucleotides: 5. The CDR3 consists of 12 residues. CDR3 sequence: CSVSGGGSEQFF. The CDR3 DNA sequence: TGCAGTGTTAGCGGGGGGGGTAGTGAGCAGTTCTTC.

The table lists this clonotype with a count of one. A much more abundant neighbour one base away suggests this may be a read error. This chain joins TRBV27 and TRBJ1-1; D gene uncertain. This CDR3 has 13 amino acids. Germline CDR1 is MNHEY and CDR2 is SMNVEV (reference sequence). The CDR3 nucleotides are TGTGCCAGCAGTTTATCCCAGGAGCGTGAAACTTTCTTT. Translated: CASSLSQERETFF.

The rearrangement links TRBV5-1 to TRBJ2-1, with TRBD2 matching 14 bases. The V and J ends lost 2 bases and 3 bases, in that order; junction bases with no gene match: 7. Germline CDR1 SGHRS, CDR2 YFSETQ. The CDR3 sequence is 18 residues long. As DNA, the CDR3 is TGCGCCAGCAGCTTCGGACTAGCGGGGGGATCTCACTACAATGAGCAGTTCTTC. This translates into CASSFGLAGGSHYNEQFF.

This clonotype was found a few times. The chain employs TRBV11-2 and TRBJ2-1, with 7 nucleotides matching TRBD2. The last part of the DNA fits TRBJ2-7 better; the J call may be wrong. CDR1 is SGHAT and CDR2 is FQNNGV in the germline V gene. The CDR3 runs 16 residues. This chain's CDR3 is CASSQGLAGSYNEQYF. CDR3 nucleotide sequence: TGTGCCAGCAGCCAAGGGTTAGCGGGCTCCTACAATGAGCAGTACTTC.

The V and J genes are TRBV20-1 and TRBJ2-4; D is unclear. Judging by the DNA end, TRBJ2-5 fits better; the J call may be wrong. CDR3 length: 14 residues. CDR1 is DFQATT and CDR2 is SNEGSKA in the germline V gene (reference sequence). For the CDR3, the DNA is TGCAGTGCTCGACCCCAGGTGTACCAAGAGACCCAGTACTTC. It is translated as CSARPQVYQETQYF.

This clonotype was counted at least ten times. V gene TRBV5-1 combines with J gene TRBJ1-1; TRBD1 might be the D (6 bases). CDR3 size: 14 residues. The germline gives CDR1 SGHRS, CDR2 YFSETQ. Trimming removed 6 bases from V and 3 bases from J, with 15 bases in between. The CDR3 spells CASKNRESDTEAFF. The CDR3 DNA sequence: TGCGCCAGCAAGAACAGGGAATCGGACACTGAAGCTTTCTTT. Variable domain in full (rest from reference TRBV5-1 and TRBJ1-1): KAGVTQTPRYLIKTRGQQVTLSCSPISGHRSVSWYQQTPGQGLQFLFEYFSETQRNKGNFPGRFSGRQFSNSRSEMNVSTLELGDSALYLCASKNRESDTEAFFGQGTRLTVV.

The genes are TRBV2 and TRBJ2-7; D call uncertain. The length of the CDR3 is 13 residues. V dropped 4 bases and J dropped 4 bases, with 11 bases sitting between them. The germline CDR1 and CDR2 sequences are SNHLY and FYNNEI. The CDR3 nucleotides are TGTGCCAGCAGTGGGGAAGCCCAATACGAGCAGTACTTC. Protein product: CASSGEAQYEQYF.

The rearrangement uses TRBV11-1 and TRBJ2-2; 7 nucleotides agree with TRBD2. Per the germline V gene, CDR1 is SGHAT and CDR2 is FQDESV (reference sequence). Trimming cost V 7 bases and J 0 bases; bases outside gene matches: 8. The CDR3 consists of 16 residues. CDR3 amino acids: CASTLRGGSNTGELFF. The CDR3 region has the DNA TGTGCCAGCACCTTGAGGGGAGGGTCGAACACCGGGGAGCTGTTTTTT.

The table lists this clonotype with many counts. V gene TRBV6-2 or TRBV6-3 combines with J gene TRBJ2-7; D is unclear. V was cut by 4 bases and J by 0 bases, with 7 bases left in between. Germline CDR1 reads MNHEY; CDR2 reads SVGEGT. CDR3 length equals 13 residues. This chain's CDR3 is CASSWSSSYEQYF. CDR3 bases: TGTGCCAGCAGTTGGAGCAGCTCCTACGAGCAGTACTTC.

There are many counts of this clonotype. The chain combines TRBV20-1 with TRBJ2-5; 9 nucleotides agree with TRBD2. V shed 6 bases and J 4 bases; nucleotides not matched to a gene: 9. This CDR3 contains 14 residues. From germline, CDR1 is DFQATT and CDR2 SNEGSKA (reference sequence). The CDR3 DNA reads as TGCAGTGCCTCGGGACTAGCAGAAAGAGAGACCCAGTACTTC. Its translation is CSASGLAERETQYF.

The gene calls are TRBV29-1 and TRBJ2-4, with D perhaps TRBD1 (5 bases). Germline V CDR1 and CDR2: SQVTM, ANQGSEA. Trimming removed 3 bases at V and 7 bases at J, with 10 bases between. There are 12 residues in the CDR3. The CDR3 DNA reads TGCAGCGTTGATGCAGGGCTGAACATTCAGTACTTC. Its protein is CSVDAGLNIQYF.